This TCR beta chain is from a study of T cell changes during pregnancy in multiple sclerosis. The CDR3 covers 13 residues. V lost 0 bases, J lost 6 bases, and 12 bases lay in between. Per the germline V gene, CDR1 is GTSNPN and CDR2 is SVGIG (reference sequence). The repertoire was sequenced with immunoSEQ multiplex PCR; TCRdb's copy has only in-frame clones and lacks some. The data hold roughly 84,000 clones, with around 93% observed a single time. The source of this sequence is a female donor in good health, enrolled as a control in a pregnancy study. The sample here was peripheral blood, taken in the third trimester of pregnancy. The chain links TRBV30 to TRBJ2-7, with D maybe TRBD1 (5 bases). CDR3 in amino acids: CAWSVQVGSEQYF. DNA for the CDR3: TGTGCCTGGAGTGTACAGGTCGGGTCCGAGCAGTACTTC.